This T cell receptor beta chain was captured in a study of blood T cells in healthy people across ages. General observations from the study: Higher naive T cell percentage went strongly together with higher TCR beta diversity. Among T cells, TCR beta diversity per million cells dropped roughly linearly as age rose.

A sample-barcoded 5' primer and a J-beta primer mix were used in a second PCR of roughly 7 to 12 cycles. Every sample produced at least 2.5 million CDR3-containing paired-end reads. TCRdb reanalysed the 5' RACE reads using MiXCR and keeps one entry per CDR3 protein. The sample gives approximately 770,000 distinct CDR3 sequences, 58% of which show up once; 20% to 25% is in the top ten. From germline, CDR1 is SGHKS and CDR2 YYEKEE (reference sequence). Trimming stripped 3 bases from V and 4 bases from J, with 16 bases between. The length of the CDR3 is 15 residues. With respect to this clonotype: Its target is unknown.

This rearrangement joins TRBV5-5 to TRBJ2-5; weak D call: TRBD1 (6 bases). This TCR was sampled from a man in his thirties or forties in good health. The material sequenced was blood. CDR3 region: CASSWTDWGRETQYF. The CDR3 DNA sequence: TGTGCCAGCAGCTGGACAGATTGGGGGAGAGAGACCCAGTACTTC.